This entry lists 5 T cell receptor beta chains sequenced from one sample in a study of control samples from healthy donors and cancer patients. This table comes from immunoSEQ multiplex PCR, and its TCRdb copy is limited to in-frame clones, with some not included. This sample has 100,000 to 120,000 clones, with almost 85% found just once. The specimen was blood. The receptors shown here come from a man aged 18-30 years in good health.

Here the CDR3 reads CAWRRDPGLNSPLHF. The CDR3 DNA sequence: TGTGCCTGGAGGCGGGACCCGGGGCTTAATTCACCCCTCCACTTT. The J gene is TRBJ1-6, the V gene TRBV30, with D possibly TRBD1 on 5 matching bases. Germline CDR1 GTSNPN, CDR2 SVGIG (reference sequence). The ends were cut back, 3 bases at V and 6 bases at J, with 15 bases in the middle. This CDR3 has 15 residues. Based on the CDR3 plus reference TRBV30 and TRBJ1-6, the full variable domain is SQTIHQWPATLVQPVGSPLSLECTVEGTSNPNLYWYRQAAGRGLQLLFYSVGIGQISSEVPQNLSASRPQDRQFILSSKKLLLSDSGFYLCAWRRDPGLNSPLHFGNGTRLTVT.

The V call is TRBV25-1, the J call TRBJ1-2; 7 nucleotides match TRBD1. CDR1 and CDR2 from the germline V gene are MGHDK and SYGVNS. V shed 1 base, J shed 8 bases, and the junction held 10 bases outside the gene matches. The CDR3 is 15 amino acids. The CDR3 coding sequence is TGTGCCAGCAGTGAATCCGCACAGGGGTTTTTGGGCTACACCTTC. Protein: CASSESAQGFLGYTF.

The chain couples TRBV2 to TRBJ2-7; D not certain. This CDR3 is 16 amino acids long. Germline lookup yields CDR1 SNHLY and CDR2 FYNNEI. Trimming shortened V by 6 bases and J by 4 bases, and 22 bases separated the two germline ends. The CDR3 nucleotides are TGTGCCAGCAGCTCAAGAGGTGGAGACACCATGTACGAGCAGTACTTC. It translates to CASSSRGGDTMYEQYF. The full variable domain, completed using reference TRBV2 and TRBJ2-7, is EPEVTQTPSHQVTQMGQEVILRCVPISNHLYFYWYRQILGQKVEFLVSFYNNEISEKSEIFDDQFSVERPDGSNFTLKIRSTKLEDSAMYFCASSSRGGDTMYEQYFGPGTRLTVT.

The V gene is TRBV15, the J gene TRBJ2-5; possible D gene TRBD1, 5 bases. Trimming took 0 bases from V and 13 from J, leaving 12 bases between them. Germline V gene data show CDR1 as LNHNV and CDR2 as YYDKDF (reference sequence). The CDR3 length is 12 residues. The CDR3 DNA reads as TGTGCCACCAGCAGAGATAACAGGCCGGGGTACTTC. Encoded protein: CATSRDNRPGYF.

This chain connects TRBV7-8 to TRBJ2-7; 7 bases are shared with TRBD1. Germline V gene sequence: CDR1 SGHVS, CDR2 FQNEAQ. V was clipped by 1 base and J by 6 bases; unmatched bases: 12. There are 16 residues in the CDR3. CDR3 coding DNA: TGTGCCAGCAGCTTAGAAGGGGGACAGTTCGTCGGCGAGCAGTACTTC. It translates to CASSLEGGQFVGEQYF.